A single sample is the source of the 23 T cell receptor beta chains below, sequenced in a study of CD8 T cells in Susac syndrome. RNA was extracted with the RNeasy kit, and a quantity of roughly 0.5 to 1 ug was reverse transcribed using random hexamers. TCRdb reprocessed the immunoSEQ multiplex PCR reads with MiXCR, giving one entry per CDR3 protein. In the table there are 150,000 to 200,000 distinct CDR3 sequences, over 75% of which are singletons. What was sequenced was CD4+ T cells from PBMCs. These receptors all come from a human donor with Susac syndrome.

V gene TRBV5-1 combines with J gene TRBJ1-2; 8 bases are shared with TRBD1. The CDR3 runs to 14 residues. V shed 4 bases, J shed 4 bases, and the junction held 6 bases outside the gene matches. Germline loops: CDR1 SGHRS, CDR2 YFSETQ. This chain's CDR3 is CASSPDRVAYGYTF. In DNA, the CDR3 is TGCGCCAGCAGCCCGGACAGGGTTGCCTATGGCTACACCTTC. The full variable domain, completed using reference TRBV5-1 and TRBJ1-2, is KAGVTQTPRYLIKTRGQQVTLSCSPISGHRSVSWYQQTPGQGLQFLFEYFSETQRNKGNFPGRFSGRQFSNSRSEMNVSTLELGDSALYLCASSPDRVAYGYTFGSGTRLTVV.

The chain couples TRBV29-1 to TRBJ2-1; D perhaps matches TRBD2 (5 bases). Looked up from germline, CDR1 is SQVTM and CDR2 is ANQGSEA. The CDR3 loop spans 14 amino acids. Trimming took 5 bases from V and 4 from J, leaving 15 bases between them. In DNA form, the CDR3 reads TGCAGCGTTTTCATCCGGGGTGGATACAATGAGCAGTTCTTC. It specifies CSVFIRGGYNEQFF.

The V gene is TRBV6-6, the J gene TRBJ1-2; 7 bases fit TRBD1. CDR1 and CDR2 from the germline V gene are MNHNY and SVGAGI (reference sequence). The trim removed 6 bases at V and 4 bases at J, leaving 5 bases unmatched. The CDR3 has 13 amino acids. As DNA, the CDR3 is TGTGCCAGCAGATCCGGGACAGCCTATGGCTACACCTTC. It yields the protein CASRSGTAYGYTF.

This clonotype appeared once. The chain carries TRBV20-1 and TRBJ2-7; no definite D call. The ends were cut back, 0 bases at V and 6 bases at J, with 6 bases in the middle. The CDR3 has 11 amino acids. Germline V CDR1 and CDR2: DFQATT, SNEGSKA (reference sequence). The CDR3 is CSARDGREQYF. The DNA of the CDR3 is TGCAGTGCTAGAGATGGGCGCGAGCAGTACTTC.

The chain has TRBV20-1 and TRBJ2-1, with TRBD2 matching 15 bases. The CDR3 totals 16 residues. Germline V gene sequence: CDR1 DFQATT, CDR2 SNEGSKA (reference sequence). The ends lost 6 bases at V and 9 bases at J; junction bases unmatched: 12. CDR3 sequence reads: CSAQPGLAGGQVEQFF. The CDR3 DNA sequence: TGCAGTGCGCAACCGGGACTAGCGGGGGGTCAAGTTGAGCAGTTCTTC.

V usage is TRBV20-1 and J usage is TRBJ2-7, with a weak D call TRBD1 (5 bases). CDR1 and CDR2 from the germline V gene are DFQATT and SNEGSKA (reference sequence). The CDR3 totals 15 residues. Between the trimmed V and J ends, which lost 3 bases and 1 base, there was a span of 16 bases. CDR3 nucleotide sequence: TGCAGTGCTAGTCCTGTAGACAGACCATCCTACGAGCAGTACTTC. The encoded protein is CSASPVDRPSYEQYF.

This chain connects TRBV7-3 to TRBJ2-1, with a weak D call TRBD1 (5 bases). This CDR3 contains 13 residues. Trimming removed 5 bases from V and 1 base from J, with 6 bases in between. Germline V gene lookup returns CDR1 SGHTA and CDR2 FQGTGA. CDR3 sequence reads: CASSKGSYNEQFF. CDR3 bases: TGTGCCAGCAGCAAGGGGTCCTACAATGAGCAGTTCTTC.

The chain links TRBV20-1 to TRBJ2-5; 10 nucleotides align to TRBD2. V lost 1 base to trimming and J lost 1 base; unmatched junction nucleotides: 6. The germline gives CDR1 DFQATT, CDR2 SNEGSKA (reference sequence). The CDR3 is 16 amino acids. The CDR3: CSARGASGSTQETQYF. The CDR3 nucleotides read TGCAGTGCTAGAGGGGCTAGCGGGAGTACCCAAGAGACCCAGTACTTC.

This chain connects TRBV11-3 to TRBJ2-1, with 13 bases identical to TRBD2. Germline trimming cut 5 bases from V and 0 bases from J; bases unmatched to any gene: 13. This CDR3 is 20 amino acids long. Germline V gene data show CDR1 as SGHNT and CDR2 as YENEEA. The DNA of the CDR3 is TGTGCCAGCAGCACCAGCCGGACTAGCGGGGGCGAAAGCTCCTACAATGAGCAGTTCTTC. Translation: CASSTSRTSGGESSYNEQFF. Full variable domain (rest looked up from reference TRBV11-3 and TRBJ2-1): EAGVVQSPRYKIIEKKQPVAFWCNPISGHNTLYWYLQNLGQGPELLIRYENEEAVDDSQLPKDRFSAERLKGVDSTLKIQPAELGDSAVYLCASSTSRTSGGESSYNEQFFGPGTRLTVL.

This clonotype has just one count. CDR3 sequence (DNA): TGTGCCAGTAGCGACTCAGGGGGTCCTAACTATGGCTACACCTTC. Its protein product is CASSDSGGPNYGYTF. This chain connects TRBV19 to TRBJ1-2, with 7 bases matching TRBD1. The CDR3 loop spans 15 amino acids. The trim removed 6 bases at V and 0 bases at J, leaving 7 bases unmatched. Germline CDR1 is LNHDA and CDR2 is SQIVND (reference sequence).

The CDR3 DNA reads as TGCAGTGCCGTGACAGCTCCGAACACTGAAGCTTTCTTT. It specifies CSAVTAPNTEAFF. The chain carries TRBV20-1 and TRBJ1-1; weak D call: TRBD1 (5 bases). Trimming took 6 bases from V and 1 from J, leaving 12 bases between them. CDR3 length: 13 residues. Germline CDR1 is DFQATT and CDR2 is SNEGSKA (reference sequence).

This clonotype occurred once. CDR3 nucleotides: TGCGCCAGCAGTACAGGGGGTAGTGAAAAACTGTTTTTT. This codes for CASSTGGSEKLFF. The chain has TRBV5-1 and TRBJ1-4, with 8 bases lining up with TRBD1. Per germline, CDR1 SGHRS and CDR2 YFSETQ. This CDR3 comprises 13 residues. The V gene end was trimmed by 5 bases and the J gene end by 7 bases; junction bases not matched to a gene: 4.

The J gene is TRBJ2-5, the V gene TRBV2; D is undetermined. The CDR3 runs to 11 residues. CDR1 and CDR2 from the germline V gene are SNHLY and FYNNEI. V dropped 6 bases and J dropped 4 bases, with 6 bases sitting between them. The CDR3 region is CASREVETQYF. The CDR3 region has the DNA TGTGCCAGCAGAGAGGTAGAGACCCAGTACTTC.

The gene calls are TRBV4-1 and TRBJ2-7; 8 bases fit TRBD2. V trimming: 1 base; J trimming: 5 bases; junction bases outside the gene matches: 4. In germline, CDR1 is MGHRA, CDR2 YSYEKL. This CDR3 contains 14 residues. CDR3 nucleotides: TGCGCCAGCAGCCAAGCAAGCGGGAGACACGAGCAGTACTTC. This gives the protein CASSQASGRHEQYF.

This chain joins TRBV25-1 and TRBJ2-7; 9 bases align to TRBD1. The germline gives CDR1 MGHDK, CDR2 SYGVNS. This CDR3 spans 19 amino acids. Losses at the gene ends were 5 bases for V and 4 bases for J; bases not matched to a gene: 21. CDR3 DNA: TGTGCCAGCAGTTCCCGTTATCGTTTGGGGGACAGGGTACGGTACGAGCAGTACTTC. This sequence encodes CASSSRYRLGDRVRYEQYF.

J is TRBJ2-7 and V is TRBV11-1, with D unclear. The length of the CDR3 is 14 residues. Trimming shortened V by 1 base and J by 3 bases, and 10 bases separated the two germline ends. CDR1 is SGHAT and CDR2 is FQDESV in the germline V gene (reference sequence). CDR3 in amino acids: CASSLEVARYEQYF. The CDR3 nucleotides read TGTGCCAGCAGCTTAGAGGTGGCCCGCTACGAGCAGTACTTC.

The count of this clonotype is one. The gene calls are TRBV3-1 and TRBJ2-7; D perhaps matches TRBD1 (6 bases). V was clipped by 4 bases and J by 3 bases, with 13 bases between them. This CDR3 comprises 14 residues. Germline CDR1 LGHDT, CDR2 YNNKEL (reference sequence). CDR3 protein: CASSLRTAGYEQYF. The CDR3 DNA sequence: TGTGCCAGCAGCCTACGGACAGCCGGCTACGAGCAGTACTTC.

In DNA form, the CDR3 reads TGTGCCAGCAGCTCACGGACCCAAGAGACCCAGTACTTC. Translated: CASSSRTQETQYF. The chain is built from TRBV7-8 and TRBJ2-5, with no clear D. The length of the CDR3 is 13 residues. In germline, CDR1 is SGHVS, CDR2 FQNEAQ. The V end was cut by 4 bases, the J end by 1 base, with 7 bases between.

This CDR3 reads CASSRGEGQPGGYTF. CDR3 bases: TGTGCCAGCAGCCGAGGTGAGGGACAGCCCGGTGGCTACACCTTC. This sequence joins TRBV9 and TRBJ1-2, with 7 bases matching TRBD1. This CDR3 comprises 15 residues. CDR1 and CDR2 (germline): SGDLS, YYNGEE. The junction had 13 bases not matched to a gene; V was cut back by 4 bases and J by 7 bases.

The rearrangement links TRBV10-3 to TRBJ2-1, with 7 bases aligning to TRBD2. With 2 bases clipped from V and 8 bases from J, the junction kept 9 bases outside the gene matches. The CDR3 consists of 15 residues. CDR1 is ENHRY, CDR2 SYGVKD, per germline. CDR3 amino acids: CAISEGAGLLDEQFF. The CDR3 DNA is TGTGCCATCAGTGAGGGAGCGGGACTTTTGGATGAGCAGTTCTTC.

This clonotype was counted a few times. The V gene is TRBV7-3, the J gene TRBJ2-1; D gene uncertain. V dropped 5 bases and J dropped 5 bases, with 10 bases sitting between them. The CDR3 sequence is 13 residues long. CDR1 SGHTA and CDR2 FQGTGA come from the germline V gene. The chain's CDR3 is CASSPPTHNEQFF. CDR3 DNA sequence: TGTGCCAGCAGCCCACCAACACACAATGAGCAGTTCTTC.

This clonotype was seen a few times. The CDR3 DNA reads TGTGCCAGCAGCTTAGGCAGCACCTACGAGCAGTACTTC. Encoded protein: CASSLGSTYEQYF. The chain recombines TRBV7-9 with TRBJ2-7; no reliable D call. Trimming stripped 1 base from V and 2 bases from J, with 6 bases between. Germline lookup yields CDR1 SEHNR and CDR2 FQNEAQ (reference sequence). This CDR3 comprises 13 residues.

V gene TRBV12-3 or TRBV12-4 combines with J gene TRBJ2-3; D ambiguous. Trimming pared 6 bases from V and 8 bases from J, leaving 12 bases between. The CDR3 sequence is 12 residues long. The CDR3 sequence is CASRAPLGTQYF. Written as DNA, the CDR3 is TGTGCCAGCAGGGCTCCCTTAGGTACGCAGTATTTT.